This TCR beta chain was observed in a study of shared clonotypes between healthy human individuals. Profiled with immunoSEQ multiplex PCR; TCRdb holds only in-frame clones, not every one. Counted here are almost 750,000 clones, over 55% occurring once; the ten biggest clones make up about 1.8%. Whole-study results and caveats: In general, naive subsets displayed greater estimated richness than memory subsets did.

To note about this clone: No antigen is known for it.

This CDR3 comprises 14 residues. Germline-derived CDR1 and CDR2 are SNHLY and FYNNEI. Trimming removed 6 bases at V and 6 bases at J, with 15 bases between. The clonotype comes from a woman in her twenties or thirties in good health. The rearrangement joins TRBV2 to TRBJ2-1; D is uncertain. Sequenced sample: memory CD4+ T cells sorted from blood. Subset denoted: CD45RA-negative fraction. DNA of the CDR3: TGTGCCAGCAGCTCTTGGACCGAAATCAATGAGCAGTTCTTC. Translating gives CASSSWTEINEQFF. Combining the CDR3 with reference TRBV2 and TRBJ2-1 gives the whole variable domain EPEVTQTPSHQVTQMGQEVILRCVPISNHLYFYWYRQILGQKVEFLVSFYNNEISEKSEIFDDQFSVERPDGSNFTLKIRSTKLEDSAMYFCASSSWTEINEQFFGPGTRLTVL.